Below are 30 T cell receptor beta chains sequenced from a single sample in a study of blood T cell repertoires in COVID-19. Sequencing was performed with immunoSEQ multiplex PCR; in TCRdb, only in-frame clones are kept and a portion is missing. The table records 200,000 to 250,000 clones, roughly 88% of them present only once. Source material: peripheral blood. The receptors shown here come from a woman aged 80 or over with COVID-19, enrolled during active disease.

V usage is TRBV5-1 and J usage is TRBJ2-6; 8 bases align to TRBD1. Trimming at V came to 10 bases and at J to 1 base, leaving 7 bases not matched to a gene. The CDR3 runs to 15 residues. Germline V gene sequence: CDR1 SGHRS, CDR2 YFSETQ. CDR3 DNA sequence: TGCGCCTGCGGACAGGGCGTATCTGGGGCCAACGTCCTGACTTTC. It specifies CACGQGVSGANVLTF.

This chain connects TRBV7-3 to TRBJ1-1; TRBD1 might be the D (5 bases). The ends were cut back, 5 bases at V and 5 bases at J, with 12 bases in the middle. This CDR3 is 13 amino acids long. The germline V gene has CDR1 SGHTA and CDR2 FQGTGA. The CDR3 region has the DNA TGTGCCAGCAGCCCCGGGGGGGGAACTGAAGCTTTCTTT. Translation: CASSPGGGTEAFF.

This clone was detected only a few times. The V call is TRBV6-5, the J call TRBJ1-5; 7 bases are a match to TRBD1. V trimming: 5 bases; J trimming: 3 bases; junction bases outside the gene matches: 7. Germline V gene lookup returns CDR1 MNHEY and CDR2 SVGAGI. CDR3 length: 15 amino acids. The CDR3 is CASSPGQVLNQPQHF. The CDR3 DNA reads as TGTGCCAGCAGTCCTGGACAGGTACTCAATCAGCCCCAGCATTTT.

The chain combines TRBV7-2 with TRBJ1-2; D is uncertain. The CDR3 has 16 residues. The germline V gene encodes CDR1 SGHTA and CDR2 FQGNSA. Trimming stripped 1 base from V and 6 bases from J, with 18 bases between. The CDR3 DNA is TGTGCCAGCAGCTTAGGAGCCCTAGGAGGGTTTAATGGCTACACCTTC. As protein: CASSLGALGGFNGYTF. Looking up the rest from reference TRBV7-2 and TRBJ1-2 gives the full variable domain: GAGVSQSPSNKVTEKGKDVELRCDPISGHTALYWYRQSLGQGLEFLIYFQGNSAPDKSGLPSDRFSAERTGGSVSTLTIQRTQQEDSAVYLCASSLGALGGFNGYTFGSGTRLTVV.

The V call is TRBV10-3, the J call TRBJ2-7, with 9 positions matching TRBD2. The germline V gene has CDR1 ENHRY and CDR2 SYGVKD. After removal of 0 bases from V and 2 bases from J, the junction contained 5 bases not matched to a gene. This CDR3 comprises 16 residues. CDR3 loop: CAISESGGGVPYEQYF. DNA of the CDR3: TGTGCCATCAGTGAGTCTGGCGGGGGGGTTCCCTACGAGCAGTACTTC.

The rearrangement links TRBV28 to TRBJ1-3, with 8 bases that match TRBD1. CDR3 length: 14 residues. V gave up 5 bases and J gave up 2 bases; unmatched junction bases: 2. Germline CDR1 is MDHEN and CDR2 is SYDVKM. CDR3 region: CASSKTGAGNTIYF. The CDR3 DNA is TGTGCCAGCAGTAAGACAGGGGCTGGAAACACCATATATTTT.

This clone was counted once. This chain uses TRBV28 with TRBJ2-4; a possible D gene is TRBD1 (6 bases). Trimming cost V 7 bases and J 0 bases, with 16 bases left between them. Germline CDR1 reads MDHEN; CDR2 reads SYDVKM. This CDR3 is built from 16 residues. CDR3: CASNGGQPTAKNIQYF. The CDR3 DNA reads TGTGCCAGCAATGGAGGACAGCCAACAGCCAAAAACATTCAGTACTTC.

This chain links TRBV27 with TRBJ1-5, with D unresolved. V lost 8 bases and J lost 0, with 8 bases in between. The CDR3 loop spans 13 amino acids. Germline V gives CDR1 MNHEY, CDR2 SMNVEV (reference sequence). CDR3 coding DNA: TGTGCCAGCCGAGGCTTTAGCAATCAGCCCCAGCATTTT. Translation: CASRGFSNQPQHF.

The chain is built from TRBV2 and TRBJ2-7, with 7 bases aligning to TRBD1. This CDR3 spans 14 amino acids. The germline CDR1 and CDR2 sequences are SNHLY and FYNNEI. V dropped 6 bases and J dropped 3; count of bases not matched to a gene: 8. CDR3 region: CASRSGGGLYEQYF. CDR3 DNA sequence: TGTGCCAGCAGATCAGGGGGTGGACTCTACGAGCAGTACTTC. The entire variable domain, with the rest obtained from reference TRBV2 and TRBJ2-7, is as follows: EPEVTQTPSHQVTQMGQEVILRCVPISNHLYFYWYRQILGQKVEFLVSFYNNEISEKSEIFDDQFSVERPDGSNFTLKIRSTKLEDSAMYFCASRSGGGLYEQYFGPGTRLTVT.

The chain uses TRBV5-1 and TRBJ1-6; D is undetermined. This CDR3 has 14 residues. Germline V gene sequence: CDR1 SGHRS, CDR2 YFSETQ. Trimming pared 4 bases from V and 7 bases from J, leaving 12 bases between. The CDR3 DNA reads as TGCGCCAGCAGCCCCGGTGTACGGAATTCACCCCTCCACTTT. Its protein is CASSPGVRNSPLHF.

This clone has only a few counts. The chain links TRBV7-9 to TRBJ1-5; D not certain. The length of the CDR3 is 14 residues. Germline assignment: CDR1 SEHNR and CDR2 FQNEAQ (reference sequence). V shed 5 bases and J shed 0 bases, with 8 bases lying between them. The DNA for the CDR3 is TGTGCCAGCAGCCGTCTAGGTAGCAATCAGCCCCAGCATTTT. This encodes CASSRLGSNQPQHF.

This chain links TRBV7-3 with TRBJ2-1; a possible D gene is TRBD2 (5 bases). There are 15 residues in the CDR3. Germline lookup yields CDR1 SGHTA and CDR2 FQGTGA. V lost 2 bases and J 7 bases, leaving 15 bases between the germline ends. DNA of the CDR3: TGTGCCAGCAGCTTAGGCTCGGGGTGGGGAAATGAGCAGTTCTTC. Amino acids: CASSLGSGWGNEQFF.

The rearrangement uses TRBV27 and TRBJ1-5; no clear D. V was pared by 5 bases and J by 1 base, with 9 bases between. The CDR3 contains 14 residues. Germline V gives CDR1 MNHEY, CDR2 SMNVEV (reference sequence). The CDR3 reads CASSLTVSNQPQHF. The CDR3 nucleotides are TGTGCCAGCAGTCTAACAGTGAGCAATCAGCCCCAGCATTTT.

The genes are TRBV5-6 and TRBJ1-1; 11 bases match TRBD1. Germline V gene data show CDR1 as SGHDT and CDR2 as YYEEEE. J gave up 3 bases and V 4 bases, and 8 bases lay outside the gene matches. The CDR3 runs to 16 residues. The CDR3 region is CASSEDRGRGDTEAFF. The DNA of the CDR3 is TGTGCCAGCAGCGAGGACAGGGGGCGCGGGGACACTGAAGCTTTCTTT.

This clone was seen more than once but under ten times. The sample contains more than one DNA sequence encoding this CDR3. The gene calls are TRBV5-1 and TRBJ1-2; 10 nucleotides line up with TRBD1. The CDR3 spans 13 residues. V dropped 5 bases and J dropped 6; count of bases not matched to a gene: 4. Germline V gene lookup returns CDR1 SGHRS and CDR2 YFSETQ. As DNA, the CDR3 is TGCGCCAGCAGGGACAGGGGGGCGGATGGCTACACCTTC. Translated, it gives CASRDRGADGYTF. The full variable domain, its missing parts supplied by reference TRBV5-1 and TRBJ1-2, is KAGVTQTPRYLIKTRGQQVTLSCSPISGHRSVSWYQQTPGQGLQFLFEYFSETQRNKGNFPGRFSGRQFSNSRSEMNVSTLELGDSALYLCASRDRGADGYTFGSGTRLTVV.

The sample holds one count of this clone. This chain joins TRBV28 and TRBJ2-3; D not resolved. In germline, CDR1 is MDHEN, CDR2 SYDVKM. The CDR3 is made up of 10 amino acids. The ends were cut back, 5 bases at V and 5 bases at J, with 2 bases in the middle. The CDR3 reads CASSRDTQYF. CDR3 coding DNA: TGTGCCAGCAGTCGAGATACGCAGTATTTT.

The V and J genes are TRBV18 and TRBJ1-1, with unresolved D. V lost 3 bases to trimming and J lost 0 bases, with 11 bases between them. In germline, CDR1 is KGHSH, CDR2 LQKENI. The CDR3 runs to 15 residues. CDR3 sequence (DNA): TGTGCCAGCTCACCGGCGCGACTTCTGAACACTGAAGCTTTCTTT. This translates into CASSPARLLNTEAFF.

The chain combines TRBV28 with TRBJ1-2, with 9 bases fitting TRBD1. CDR1 and CDR2 (germline): MDHEN, SYDVKM. The CDR3 runs 13 residues. The trim removed 5 bases at V and 5 bases at J, leaving 3 bases unmatched. CDR3 loop: CASSPGQGYGYTF. The CDR3 DNA is TGTGCCAGCAGTCCGGGACAGGGATATGGCTACACCTTC.

The J gene is TRBJ1-1, the V gene TRBV21-1; the table calls TRBD1, which could not be checked here. TRBV21-1 is a pseudogene segment. The CDR3 is 14 residues long. The CDR3: CASSKMGANTEAFF. The CDR3 region has the DNA TGTGCCAGCAGCAAAATGGGGGCGAACACTGAAGCTTTCTTT.

The chain couples TRBV7-2 to TRBJ1-4; tentative D call: TRBD1 (6 bases). Germline V gene sequence: CDR1 SGHTA, CDR2 FQGNSA. V was trimmed by 0 bases and J by 3 bases, leaving 8 bases between them. CDR3 size: 15 residues. CDR3 in DNA: TGTGCCAGCAGCTTAGCGGGGGGGCCTAATGAAAAACTGTTTTTT. Residues: CASSLAGGPNEKLFF. Full variable domain (missing parts from reference TRBV7-2 and TRBJ1-4): GAGVSQSPSNKVTEKGKDVELRCDPISGHTALYWYRQSLGQGLEFLIYFQGNSAPDKSGLPSDRFSAERTGGSVSTLTIQRTQQEDSAVYLCASSLAGGPNEKLFFGSGTQLSVL.

J is TRBJ1-3 and V is TRBV6-5; D is uncertain. The CDR3 extends over 14 amino acids. Per germline, CDR1 MNHEY and CDR2 SVGAGI. V lost 0 bases and J 4 bases, leaving 7 bases between the germline ends. The CDR3 nucleotides are TGTGCCAGCAGTTACTCGAGGCAGGGAAACACCATATATTTT. It encodes CASSYSRQGNTIYF.

The chain has TRBV5-4 and TRBJ1-5, with D unresolved. Germline V gene sequence: CDR1 SGHNT, CDR2 YYREEE (reference sequence). The length of the CDR3 is 13 residues. The ends were cut back, 4 bases at V and 9 bases at J, with 14 bases in the middle. The CDR3 DNA reads as TGTGCCAGCAGCGCATCTATCTCTTCGCCCCAGCATTTT. The encoded protein is CASSASISSPQHF.

CDR3 bases: TGTGCCAGCATTAGAGCGGCAGGTCCGAACACTGAAGCTTTCTTT. Residues: CASIRAAGPNTEAFF. The gene calls are TRBV6-5 and TRBJ1-1; D gene unclear. Trimming left V 7 bases short and J 1 base short, with 16 bases between. The CDR3 contains 15 residues. The germline CDR1 and CDR2 sequences are MNHEY and SVGAGI.

This clone was detected once. This chain connects TRBV20-1 to TRBJ1-2; no clear D. Germline CDR1 DFQATT, CDR2 SNEGSKA (reference sequence). Between the trimmed V and J ends, which lost 5 bases and 6 bases, there was a span of 7 bases. There are 10 residues in the CDR3. The chain's CDR3 is CSAGSNGYTF. The DNA for the CDR3 is TGCAGTGCTGGCTCGAATGGCTACACCTTC.

V and J are TRBV19 and TRBJ1-4; 7 bases align to TRBD1. V lost 6 bases, J lost 8 bases, and 9 bases stayed unmatched. The CDR3 consists of 14 residues. Germline values: CDR1 LNHDA, CDR2 SQIVND (reference sequence). This CDR3 is CASSDTGVGEKLFF. For the CDR3, the DNA is TGTGCCAGTAGCGACACAGGGGTTGGGGAAAAACTGTTTTTT.

The chain joins TRBV18 to TRBJ1-5; 9 nucleotides line up with TRBD1. After removal of 2 bases from V and 6 bases from J, the junction contained 2 bases not matched to a gene. From germline, CDR1 is KGHSH and CDR2 LQKENI. CDR3 size: 14 residues. For the CDR3, the DNA is TGTGCCAGCTCACCATCGGACAGGGGTCAGCCCCAGCATTTT. This gives the protein CASSPSDRGQPQHF.

There are a few counts of this clone. J is TRBJ2-2 and V is TRBV10-3; tentatively, D is TRBD1 (5 bases). CDR1 and CDR2 from the germline V gene are ENHRY and SYGVKD. Trimming cost V 6 bases and J 6 bases, with 8 bases left between them. The CDR3 covers 12 residues. The CDR3 sequence: CAIRAGPGELFF. The CDR3 bases are TGTGCCATCAGGGCAGGGCCCGGGGAGCTGTTTTTT.

The J gene is TRBJ2-3, the V gene TRBV6-5; TRBD2 is a possible D gene (7 bases). This CDR3 has 15 residues. The germline CDR1 and CDR2 sequences are MNHEY and SVGAGI. V dropped 3 bases and J dropped 5 bases, with 15 bases sitting between them. The CDR3 DNA reads as TGTGCCAGCAGTTATGGGGGGGGCGAGGGAGATACGCAGTATTTT. Protein: CASSYGGGEGDTQYF.

The V and J genes are TRBV13 and TRBJ1-3; the D gene is possibly TRBD1 (5 bases). Germline V gene data show CDR1 as PRHDT and CDR2 as FYEKMQ (reference sequence). The CDR3 covers 14 residues. V was shortened by 5 bases and J by 3 bases, with 11 bases between the two germline ends. The CDR3 coding sequence is TGTGCCAGCAGCCCGGGGGGAAGTGGAAACACCATATATTTT. Protein sequence: CASSPGGSGNTIYF. Looking up the rest from reference TRBV13 and TRBJ1-3 gives the full variable domain: AAGVIQSPRHLIKEKRETATLKCYPIPRHDTVYWYQQGPGQDPQFLISFYEKMQSDKGSIPDRFSAQQFSDYHSELNMSSLELGDSALYFCASSPGGSGNTIYFGEGSWLTVV.

V gene TRBV5-1 combines with J gene TRBJ1-4; weak D call: TRBD1 (6 bases). This CDR3 comprises 15 residues. Germline assignment: CDR1 SGHRS and CDR2 YFSETQ. Trimming pared 2 bases from V and 8 bases from J, leaving 16 bases between. CDR3 in amino acids: CASSLGQGMEEKLFF. CDR3 sequence (DNA): TGCGCCAGCAGCTTAGGTCAGGGGATGGAGGAAAAACTGTTTTTT.